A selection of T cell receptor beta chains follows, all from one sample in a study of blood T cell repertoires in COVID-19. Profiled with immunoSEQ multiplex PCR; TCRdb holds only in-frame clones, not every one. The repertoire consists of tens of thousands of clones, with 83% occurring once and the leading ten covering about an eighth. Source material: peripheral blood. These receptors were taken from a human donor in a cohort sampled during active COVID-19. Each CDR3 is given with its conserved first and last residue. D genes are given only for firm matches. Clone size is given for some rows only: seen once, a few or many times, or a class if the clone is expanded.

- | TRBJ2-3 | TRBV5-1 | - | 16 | CASSLVGQSSTDTQYF | TGCGCCAGCAGCTTGGTAGGACAGTCTAGCACAGATACGCAGTATTTT
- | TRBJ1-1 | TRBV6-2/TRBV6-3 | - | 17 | CASSYLYHGRGGTEAFF | TGTGCCAGCAGTTACTTATATCACGGCAGGGGTGGCACTGAAGCTTTCTTT
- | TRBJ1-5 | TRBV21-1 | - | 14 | CASSNEDRDQPQHF | TGTGCCAGCAGTAACGAGGACAGGGATCAGCCCCAGCATTTT
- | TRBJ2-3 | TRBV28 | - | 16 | CASSLPARGWTDTQYF | TGTGCCAGCAGTTTACCGGCCCGAGGATGGACAGATACGCAGTATTTT
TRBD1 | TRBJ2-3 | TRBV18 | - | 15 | CASSARQGDKDTQYF | TGTGCCAGCTCGGCCCGACAGGGGGATAAGGATACGCAGTATTTT
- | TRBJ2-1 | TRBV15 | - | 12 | CATSRNPGEQFF | TGTGCCACCAGCAGAAATCCGGGTGAGCAGTTCTTC
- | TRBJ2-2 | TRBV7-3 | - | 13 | CASSLQGSGELFF | TGTGCCAGCAGCTTACAGGGCAGCGGGGAGCTGTTTTTT
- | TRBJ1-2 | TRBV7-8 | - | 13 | CASSTTGNYGYTF | TGTGCCAGCAGCACTACAGGGAACTATGGCTACACCTTC
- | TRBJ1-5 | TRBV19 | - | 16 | CASSTSRTGSNQPQHF | TGTGCCAGTAGTACCTCTAGGACGGGGAGCAATCAGCCCCAGCATTTT
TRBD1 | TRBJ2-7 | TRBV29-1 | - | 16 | CSVRVQTGKARDEQYF | TGCAGCGTTCGAGTACAGACAGGGAAGGCCCGGGACGAGCAGTACTTC
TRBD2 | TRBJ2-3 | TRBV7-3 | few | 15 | CASSLVAGESDTQYF | TGTGCCAGCAGCTTAGTAGCGGGAGAGTCCGATACGCAGTATTTT
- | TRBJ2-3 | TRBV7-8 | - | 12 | CAVDRLTDTQYF | TGTGCAGTAGACAGGCTCACAGATACGCAGTATTTT
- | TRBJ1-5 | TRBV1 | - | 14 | CTSTLRRGEQPQHF | TGCACCAGCACCTTAAGGAGGGGAGAGCAGCCCCAGCATTTT
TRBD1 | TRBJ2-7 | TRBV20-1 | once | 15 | CSASDPTGGSYEQYF | TGCAGTGCTAGTGACCCGACAGGGGGGAGCTACGAGCAGTACTTC
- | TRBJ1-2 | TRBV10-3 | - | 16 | CAISDHGRRQNYGYTF | TGTGCCATCAGTGACCACGGACGGCGACAGAACTATGGCTACACCTTC
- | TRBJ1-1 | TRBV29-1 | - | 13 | CSVVVQTNTEAFF | TGCAGCGTTGTTGTACAGACCAACACTGAAGCTTTCTTT
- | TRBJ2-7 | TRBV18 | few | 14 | CASSSGPGVYEQYF | TGTGCCAGCTCATCGGGACCGGGGGTCTACGAGCAGTACTTC
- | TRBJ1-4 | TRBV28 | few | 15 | CASRAFRATNEKLFF | TGTGCCAGCAGGGCGTTCAGGGCAACTAATGAAAAACTGTTTTTT
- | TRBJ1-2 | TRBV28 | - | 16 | CASSFRSGSANYGYTF | TGTGCCAGCAGTTTTCGGTCAGGTAGCGCTAACTATGGCTACACCTTC
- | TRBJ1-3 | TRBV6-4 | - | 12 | CASSAQGNTIYF | TGTGCCAGCAGTGCTCAGGGAAACACCATATATTTT
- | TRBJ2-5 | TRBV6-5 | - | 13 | CASSYSRGETQYF | TGTGCCAGCAGTTACTCCCGGGGGGAGACCCAGTACTTC
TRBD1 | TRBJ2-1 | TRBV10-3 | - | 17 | CAIRAGTGGSSYNEQFF | TGTGCCATCCGGGCTGGGACAGGGGGCAGCTCCTACAATGAGCAGTTCTTC
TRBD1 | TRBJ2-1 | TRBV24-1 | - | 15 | CATSPGTAAYNEQFF | TGTGCCACCAGCCCCGGGACAGCGGCTTACAATGAGCAGTTCTTC
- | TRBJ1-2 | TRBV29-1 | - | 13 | CSTGRGEVYGYTF | TGCAGCACGGGACGCGGGGAAGTCTATGGCTACACCTTC
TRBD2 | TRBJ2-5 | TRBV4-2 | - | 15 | CASSPAGANQETQYF | TGTGCCAGCAGCCCAGCGGGGGCCAACCAAGAGACCCAGTACTTC
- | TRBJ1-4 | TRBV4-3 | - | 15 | CASSQSWQADEKLFF | TGCGCCAGCAGCCAGTCATGGCAGGCTGATGAAAAACTGTTTTTT
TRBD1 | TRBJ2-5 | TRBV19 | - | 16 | CASSSRDSSYGETQYF | TGTGCCAGTAGTAGCCGGGACAGTAGCTATGGGGAGACCCAGTACTTC
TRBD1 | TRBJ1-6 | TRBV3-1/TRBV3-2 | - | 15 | CASSQQGVHNSPLHF | TGTGCCAGCAGCCAACAGGGGGTTCATAATTCACCCCTCCACTTT
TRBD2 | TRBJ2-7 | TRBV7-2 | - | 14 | CASSWTTSGYEQYF | TGTGCCAGCAGCTGGACGACTAGCGGCTACGAGCAGTACTTC
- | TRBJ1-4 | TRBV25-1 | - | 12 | CASSVEYEKLFF | TGTGCCAGCAGTGTGGAGTATGAAAAACTGTTTTTT
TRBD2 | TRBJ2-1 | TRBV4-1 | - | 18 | CASSQRLAGGGSYNEQFF | TGCGCCAGCAGCCAAAGACTAGCGGGGGGTGGCTCCTACAATGAGCAGTTCTTC
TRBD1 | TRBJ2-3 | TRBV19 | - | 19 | CASSTRTGVKKIYTDTQYF | TGTGCCAGTAGTACCCGGACAGGGGTGAAAAAAATATACACAGATACGCAGTATTTT
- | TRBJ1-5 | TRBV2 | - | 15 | CASSDTGRVDQPQHF | TGTGCCAGCAGTGATACAGGGCGAGTAGATCAGCCCCAGCATTTT
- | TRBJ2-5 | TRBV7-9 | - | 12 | CASSFGGKTQYF | TGTGCCAGCAGCTTTGGAGGGAAGACCCAGTACTTC
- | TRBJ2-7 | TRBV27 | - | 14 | CASSLWGRVDEQYF | TGTGCCAGCAGTTTATGGGGCAGGGTCGACGAGCAGTACTTC
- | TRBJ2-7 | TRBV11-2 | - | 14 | CASSFLGASYEQYF | TGTGCCAGCAGCTTTTTGGGGGCCTCCTACGAGCAGTACTTC